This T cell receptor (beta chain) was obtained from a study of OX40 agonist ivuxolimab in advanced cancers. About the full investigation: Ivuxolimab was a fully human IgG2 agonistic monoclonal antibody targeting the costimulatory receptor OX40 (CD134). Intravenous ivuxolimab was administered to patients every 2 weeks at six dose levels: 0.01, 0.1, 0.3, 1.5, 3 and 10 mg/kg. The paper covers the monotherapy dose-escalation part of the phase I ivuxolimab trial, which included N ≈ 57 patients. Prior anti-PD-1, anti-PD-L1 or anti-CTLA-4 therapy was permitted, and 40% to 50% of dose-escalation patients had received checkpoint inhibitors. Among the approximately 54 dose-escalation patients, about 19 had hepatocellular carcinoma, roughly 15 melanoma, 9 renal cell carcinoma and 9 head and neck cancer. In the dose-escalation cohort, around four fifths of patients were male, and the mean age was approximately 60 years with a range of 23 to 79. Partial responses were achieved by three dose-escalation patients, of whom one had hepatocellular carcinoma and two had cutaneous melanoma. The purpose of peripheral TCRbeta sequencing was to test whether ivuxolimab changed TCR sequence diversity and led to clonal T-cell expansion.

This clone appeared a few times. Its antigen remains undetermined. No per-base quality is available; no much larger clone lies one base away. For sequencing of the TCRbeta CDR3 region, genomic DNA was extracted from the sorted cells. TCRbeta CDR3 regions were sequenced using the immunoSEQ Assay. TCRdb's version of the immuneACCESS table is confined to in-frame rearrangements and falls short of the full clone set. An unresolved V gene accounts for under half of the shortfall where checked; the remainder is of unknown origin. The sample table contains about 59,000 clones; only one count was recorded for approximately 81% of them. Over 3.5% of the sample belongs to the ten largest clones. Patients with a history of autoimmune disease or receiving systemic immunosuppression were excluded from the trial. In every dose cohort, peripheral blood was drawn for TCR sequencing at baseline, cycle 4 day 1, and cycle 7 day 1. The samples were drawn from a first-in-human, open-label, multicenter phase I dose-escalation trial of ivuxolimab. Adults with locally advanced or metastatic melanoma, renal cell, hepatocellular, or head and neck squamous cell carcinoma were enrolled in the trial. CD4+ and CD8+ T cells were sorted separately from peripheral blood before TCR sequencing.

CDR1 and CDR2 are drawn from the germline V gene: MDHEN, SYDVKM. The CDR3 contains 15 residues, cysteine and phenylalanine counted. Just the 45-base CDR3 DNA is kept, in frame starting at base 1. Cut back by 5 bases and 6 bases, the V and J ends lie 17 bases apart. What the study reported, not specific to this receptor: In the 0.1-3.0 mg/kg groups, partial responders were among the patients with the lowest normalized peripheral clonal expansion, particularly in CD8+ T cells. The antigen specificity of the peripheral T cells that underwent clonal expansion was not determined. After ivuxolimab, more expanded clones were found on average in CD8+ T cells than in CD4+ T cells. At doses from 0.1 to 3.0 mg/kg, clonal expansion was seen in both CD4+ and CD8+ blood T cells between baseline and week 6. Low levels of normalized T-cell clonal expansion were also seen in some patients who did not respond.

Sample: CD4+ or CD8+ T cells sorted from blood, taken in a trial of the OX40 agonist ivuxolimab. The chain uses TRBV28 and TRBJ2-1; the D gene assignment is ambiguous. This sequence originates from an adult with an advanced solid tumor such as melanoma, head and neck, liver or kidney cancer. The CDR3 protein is CASSQQAYILNEQFF. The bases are TGTGCCAGCAGTCAACAAGCTTACATCCTCAATGAGCAGTTCTTC.